This TCR beta chain was sequenced during a study of T cells after somatic rescue of genetic block. The V and J ends lost 3 bases and 0 bases respectively, with 9 bases between them. This CDR3 has 15 amino acids. Germline V gene data show CDR1 as SGDLS and CDR2 as YYNGEE. Profiling relied on immunoSEQ multiplex PCR, and the TCRdb table lists in-frame clones only, not all of them. The top ten clones hold roughly 23% of a sample with around 10,000 clones, around 70% of them seen once. The sequence derives from a boy between 10 and 17 years old. V and J are TRBV9 and TRBJ1-4; D unresolved. Sequenced sample: peripheral blood mononuclear cells (PBMCs). The CDR3 nucleotides are TGTGCCAGCAGCGCCTCTCTCGCAACTAATGAAAAACTGTTTTTT. Translation gives CASSASLATNEKLFF.